What follows are 32 T cell receptor beta chains derived from one specimen sequenced in a study of T cells expressing NK-cell markers. TCRdb reprocessed the 5' RACE reads and keeps a single row for each CDR3 protein, giving no DNA. Across 550,000 or so distinct CDR3 sequences, the top ten clones capture less than 4.5% of the sample. Sequencing input: blood T cells: a sorted CD56 or NKG2C T cell subset, CD4+ or CD8+ T cells, or bulk PBMC T cells (not recorded which). The receptors derive from a man between 18 and 35 years old in good health.

The chain carries TRBV5-1 and TRBJ2-3; TCRdb reports TRBD1, a call that lacks DNA to check it against. This CDR3 spans 13 amino acids. Germline assignment: CDR1 SGHRS and CDR2 YFSETQ. The CDR3 protein is CASTRGPLDTQYF.

This chain joins TRBV4-3 and TRBJ2-2. The germline V gene has CDR1 LGHNA and CDR2 YSLEER. The CDR3 runs to 18 residues. CDR3 residues: CASSQDPGWTGESGELFF.

This chain connects TRBV6-2 or TRBV6-3 to TRBJ2-3; TCRdb's D gene call, TRBD1, goes unchecked for lack of DNA. Looked up from germline, CDR1 is MNHEY and CDR2 is SVGEGT. There are 18 residues in the CDR3. CDR3 in amino acids: CASSGLSSVALLADTQYF.

This sequence joins TRBV24-1 and TRBJ2-1; TCRdb returns TRBD1, unconfirmable since there is no DNA. Germline loops: CDR1 KGHDR, CDR2 SFDVKD. This CDR3 contains 13 residues. CDR3 in amino acids: CATQGQGINEQFF.

The V call is TRBV7-9, the J call TRBJ2-2; TCRdb's D call, TRBD1, is unchecked because there is no DNA. Germline V gives CDR1 SEHNR, CDR2 FQNEAQ (reference sequence). The CDR3 totals 15 residues. CDR3 in amino acids: CASSYAPGDTGELFF.

V and J are TRBV6-2 or TRBV6-3 and TRBJ2-1; TCRdb calls TRBD1, which cannot be checked without DNA. CDR1 is MNHEY, CDR2 SVGEGT, per germline. This CDR3 comprises 13 residues. This CDR3 is CASKLGGRGEQFF.

The chain combines TRBV11-2 with TRBJ2-2. The germline CDR1 and CDR2 sequences are SGHAT and FQNNGV. This CDR3 contains 12 residues. The CDR3: CASSSDTGELFF.

Here the CDR3 reads CASSFWNRQGQGKLDEQFF. The gene calls are TRBV7-9 and TRBJ2-1; the TCRdb call, TRBD1, lacks DNA for checking. CDR1 SEHNR and CDR2 FQNEAQ come from the germline V gene (reference sequence). The CDR3 length is 19 residues.

The chain couples TRBV5-5 to TRBJ2-7; with no DNA, the TCRdb D assignment of TRBD2 cannot be verified. This CDR3 has 16 amino acids. The germline gives CDR1 SGHKS, CDR2 YYEKEE (reference sequence). The CDR3 is CASSSDSSGSFYEQYF.

The chain uses TRBV6-2 or TRBV6-3 and TRBJ2-2; with no DNA, the TCRdb D assignment of TRBD1 cannot be verified. The germline CDR1 and CDR2 sequences are MNHEY and SVGEGT. CDR3 length: 15 residues. CDR3 sequence: CASTVAGTNTGELFF.

The chain is built from TRBV9 and TRBJ2-2; the TCRdb call, TRBD1, lacks DNA for checking. CDR1 is SGDLS and CDR2 is YYNGEE in the germline V gene. This CDR3 has 15 amino acids. The CDR3 protein is CASSVGAQGTGELFF.

CDR3 sequence: CASSSFKRVPGTEAFF. The chain carries TRBV28 and TRBJ1-1. CDR3 length: 16 amino acids. CDR1 MDHEN and CDR2 SYDVKM come from the germline V gene.

The chain employs TRBV5-1 and TRBJ1-1; TCRdb gives TRBD1 as the D gene, but with no DNA this cannot be confirmed. Germline V gene data show CDR1 as SGHRS and CDR2 as YFSETQ. The CDR3 runs 16 residues. The CDR3 region is CASSLAGGQGDTEAFF.

V gene TRBV15 combines with J gene TRBJ2-2; without DNA, the TCRdb call of TRBD2 cannot be checked. The CDR3 contains 14 residues. Germline CDR1 reads LNHNV; CDR2 reads YYDKDF (reference sequence). The CDR3 here is CATSSGGNTGELFF.

The chain recombines TRBV24-1 with TRBJ2-5; TCRdb returns TRBD2, unconfirmable since there is no DNA. Per the germline V gene, CDR1 is KGHDR and CDR2 is SFDVKD. The CDR3 is 15 amino acids. The CDR3 protein is CATSDSLGERETQYF.

The V gene is TRBV28, the J gene TRBJ2-5; the D gene TCRdb calls, TRBD1, cannot be checked with no DNA. The germline V gene has CDR1 MDHEN and CDR2 SYDVKM. The CDR3 contains 14 residues. The chain's CDR3 is CASKQGLGGETQYF.

V and J are TRBV5-1 and TRBJ2-7; without DNA, the TCRdb call of TRBD1 cannot be checked. This CDR3 has 15 amino acids. Germline values: CDR1 SGHRS, CDR2 YFSETQ. CDR3 amino acids: CASSLAADRAYEQYF.

The chain couples TRBV12-3 or TRBV12-4 to TRBJ1-2; there is no DNA to check the TCRdb D call of TRBD1. The CDR3 is 16 amino acids. The CDR3 protein is CASSLAGQDVLYGYTF.

This sequence joins TRBV6-2 or TRBV6-3 and TRBJ2-6; TCRdb lists TRBD1, though no DNA is available to test this call. Germline CDR1 reads MNHEY; CDR2 reads SVGEGT. There are 17 residues in the CDR3. The chain's CDR3 is CASSYMGQISGANVLTF.

The CDR3: CASTDTYRSNQPQHF. The rearrangement joins TRBV19 to TRBJ1-5; TCRdb reports TRBD1, a call that lacks DNA to check it against. The CDR3 is made up of 15 amino acids. CDR1 is LNHDA, CDR2 SQIVND, per germline (reference sequence).

The rearrangement uses TRBV5-1 and TRBJ2-3. CDR1 SGHRS and CDR2 YFSETQ come from the germline V gene. This CDR3 is 14 amino acids long. This chain's CDR3 is CASSLVRATDTQYF.

The chain uses TRBV7-9 and TRBJ2-1; TCRdb returns TRBD1, unconfirmable since there is no DNA. The germline gives CDR1 SEHNR, CDR2 FQNEAQ (reference sequence). CDR3 length equals 14 residues. CDR3 sequence: CASSATGTENEQFF.

The chain recombines TRBV10-3 with TRBJ2-2; TCRdb outputs TRBD1, but without DNA this stays unchecked. The V gene's germline CDR1 is ENHRY and CDR2 SYGVKD. CDR3 length: 14 residues. The chain's CDR3 is CAILDSTNTGELFF.

The chain joins TRBV20-1 to TRBJ2-1; the TCRdb D gene call, TRBD2, has no DNA to confirm it. The CDR3 has 13 amino acids. Germline V gene data show CDR1 as DFQATT and CDR2 as SNEGSKA (reference sequence). This CDR3 reads CSSWASGTNEQFF.

The rearrangement uses TRBV6-5 and TRBJ2-2; TCRdb indicates TRBD1, and absent DNA this call remains unverified. The CDR3 runs to 15 residues. Germline V CDR1 and CDR2: MNHEY, SVGAGI. CDR3 sequence: CASSSTGIYTGELFF.

V and J are TRBV11-1 and TRBJ2-3; TCRdb reports TRBD2, a call that lacks DNA to check it against. CDR3 length: 20 amino acids. From germline, CDR1 is SGHAT and CDR2 FQDESV (reference sequence). This chain's CDR3 is CASSLSGTSGRVPLEDTQYF.

CDR3 sequence reads: CASSSRTGENTGELFF. The chain is built from TRBV7-6 and TRBJ2-2; the D gene TCRdb calls, TRBD1, cannot be checked with no DNA. In germline, CDR1 is SGHVS, CDR2 FNYEAQ. The CDR3 is made up of 16 amino acids.

This chain uses TRBV10-3 with TRBJ2-3; the TRBD1 assignment by TCRdb is unverifiable without DNA. Germline CDR1 ENHRY, CDR2 SYGVKD. The CDR3 runs to 14 residues. Here the CDR3 reads CAIRQDRGPNTQYF.

This chain connects TRBV3-1 to TRBJ2-3; TCRdb reports TRBD1, a call that lacks DNA to check it against. Germline CDR1 LGHDT, CDR2 YNNKEL (reference sequence). The CDR3 loop spans 12 amino acids. The CDR3 is CASSQPRQGVYF.

The chain has TRBV24-1 and TRBJ1-2; TCRdb designates TRBD1, a call that cannot be tested without DNA. From germline, CDR1 is KGHDR and CDR2 SFDVKD. The CDR3 runs to 16 residues. This CDR3 is CATAGTGAPRDYGYTF.

The chain recombines TRBV18 with TRBJ2-2; TCRdb outputs TRBD2, but without DNA this stays unchecked. This CDR3 is 15 amino acids long. CDR1 and CDR2 from the germline V gene are KGHSH and LQKENI. The chain's CDR3 is CASSPRAEGTGELFF.

This chain joins TRBV29-1 and TRBJ2-3; lacking DNA, the TRBD1 call made by TCRdb goes unchecked. There are 15 residues in the CDR3. From germline, CDR1 is SQVTM and CDR2 ANQGSEA. CDR3 sequence: CSVESRPGGADTQYF.